A single sample is the source of the 18 T cell receptor beta chains below, sequenced in a study of cytomegalovirus exposure and HLA in healthy donors. 13 Jbeta primers and 60 Vbeta primers were used for the PCR. Profiled with immunoSEQ multiplex PCR; TCRdb holds only in-frame clones, not every one. The table lists about 160,000 clones, over 75% of them singletons. Sequencing used PBMCs. The source is a woman between 25 and 40 years old in good health and CMV-seronegative.

The chain joins TRBV18 to TRBJ2-7, with 9 bases identical to TRBD1. J gave up 5 bases and V 3 bases, and 8 bases lay outside the gene matches. The CDR3 sequence is 15 residues long. CDR1 is KGHSH, CDR2 LQKENI, per germline. DNA of the CDR3: TGTGCCAGCTCACCCAACAGGGGGCCTGCCCACGAGCAGTACTTC. Its translation is CASSPNRGPAHEQYF. The whole variable domain, remainder taken from reference TRBV18 and TRBJ2-7, is NAGVMQNPRHLVRRRGQEARLRCSPMKGHSHVYWYRQLPEEGLKFMVYLQKENIIDESGMPKERFSAEFPKEGPSILRIQQVVRGDSAAYFCASSPNRGPAHEQYFGPGTRLTVT.

The chain has TRBV18 and TRBJ2-1, with 14 bases fitting TRBD2. Germline V gene data show CDR1 as KGHSH and CDR2 as LQKENI. This CDR3 contains 17 residues. V trimming: 2 bases; J trimming: 4 bases; junction bases outside the gene matches: 4. CDR3 nucleotide sequence: TGTGCCAGCTCACCAGGGACTAGCGGGAGTTCTTACAATGAGCAGTTCTTC. Its translation is CASSPGTSGSSYNEQFF.

The chain has TRBV2 and TRBJ2-7; 8 bases are a match to TRBD2. The CDR3 consists of 16 residues. CDR1 is SNHLY and CDR2 is FYNNEI in the germline V gene. The J segment lost 2 bases and the V segment lost 3 bases, leaving 9 bases of the junction unmatched. CDR3 region: CASSDDISGIPYEQYF. The CDR3 DNA follows: TGTGCCAGCAGTGATGATATTAGCGGGATCCCCTACGAGCAGTACTTC.

This clone has a handful of counts. V is TRBV5-1 and J is TRBJ1-5, with a weak D call TRBD1 (5 bases). Trimming took 4 bases from V and 4 from J, leaving 12 bases between them. The CDR3 consists of 14 residues. Germline V gene sequence: CDR1 SGHRS, CDR2 YFSETQ. Here the CDR3 DNA reads TGCGCCAGCAGCCCTGACAGCCCTAATCAGCCCCAGCATTTT. It encodes CASSPDSPNQPQHF. The full variable domain, its missing parts supplied by reference TRBV5-1 and TRBJ1-5, is KAGVTQTPRYLIKTRGQQVTLSCSPISGHRSVSWYQQTPGQGLQFLFEYFSETQRNKGNFPGRFSGRQFSNSRSEMNVSTLELGDSALYLCASSPDSPNQPQHFGDGTRLSIL.

This clone was counted once. This chain connects TRBV2 to TRBJ1-1; D unclear. CDR3 length: 13 residues. Germline CDR1 and CDR2: SNHLY and FYNNEI. V shed 6 bases and J shed 1 base, with 9 bases lying between them. The CDR3 spells CASRTYQNTEAFF. As DNA, the CDR3 is TGTGCCAGCAGAACCTATCAGAACACTGAAGCTTTCTTT.

The gene calls are TRBV28 and TRBJ2-5, with 8 nucleotides matching TRBD1. Germline CDR1 and CDR2: MDHEN and SYDVKM. The J segment lost 5 bases and the V segment lost 6 bases, leaving 14 bases of the junction unmatched. The CDR3 is 16 amino acids. CDR3 sequence reads: CASRSNFRGLGETQYF. The CDR3 DNA reads as TGTGCCAGCAGATCCAACTTCAGGGGGCTAGGGGAGACCCAGTACTTC.

The gene calls are TRBV2 and TRBJ1-5, with D unresolved. Trimming cost V 2 bases and J 1 base, with 9 bases left between them. The CDR3 runs to 15 residues. The germline gives CDR1 SNHLY, CDR2 FYNNEI. This CDR3 reads CASSEWATSNQPQHF. DNA for the CDR3: TGTGCCAGCAGTGAATGGGCGACCAGCAATCAGCCCCAGCATTTT.

The gene calls are TRBV11-1 and TRBJ2-1; no firm D call. CDR3 size: 12 residues. V was shortened by 5 bases and J by 9 bases, with 11 bases between the two germline ends. Germline V gives CDR1 SGHAT, CDR2 FQDESV (reference sequence). The CDR3 spells CASSQPYGEQFF. The CDR3 DNA reads as TGTGCCAGCAGCCAACCTTACGGTGAGCAGTTCTTC.

V usage is TRBV2 and J usage is TRBJ1-1; TRBD1 matches at 9 bases. V lost 5 bases to trimming and J lost 0 bases; unmatched junction nucleotides: 7. This CDR3 has 16 residues. Germline V CDR1 and CDR2: SNHLY, FYNNEI. The CDR3 spells CASSFTGGLLNTEAFF. CDR3 DNA: TGTGCCAGCAGTTTCACAGGGGGCCTCTTGAACACTGAAGCTTTCTTT.

The chain uses TRBV5-1 and TRBJ2-2, with 9 bases matching TRBD1. The trim removed 5 bases at V and 4 bases at J, leaving 12 bases unmatched. CDR1 and CDR2 from the germline V gene are SGHRS and YFSETQ. This CDR3 has 17 residues. CDR3 residues: CASSIVPTGGFTGELFF. In nucleotides, the CDR3 is TGCGCCAGCAGTATAGTCCCGACAGGGGGGTTCACCGGGGAGCTGTTTTTT. Variable domain in full (rest from reference TRBV5-1 and TRBJ2-2): KAGVTQTPRYLIKTRGQQVTLSCSPISGHRSVSWYQQTPGQGLQFLFEYFSETQRNKGNFPGRFSGRQFSNSRSEMNVSTLELGDSALYLCASSIVPTGGFTGELFFGEGSRLTVL.

This clone was observed once. V and J are TRBV18 and TRBJ2-1; 11 nucleotides match TRBD2. V dropped 2 bases and J dropped 5; count of bases not matched to a gene: 5. CDR3 length equals 16 residues. Germline lookup yields CDR1 KGHSH and CDR2 LQKENI. The CDR3, as DNA: TGTGCCAGCTCACCATCGGCTAGCGGGGGGCACAATGAGCAGTTCTTC. The encoded protein is CASSPSASGGHNEQFF. The variable domain in full, with the rest retrieved from reference TRBV18 and TRBJ2-1, is NAGVMQNPRHLVRRRGQEARLRCSPMKGHSHVYWYRQLPEEGLKFMVYLQKENIIDESGMPKERFSAEFPKEGPSILRIQQVVRGDSAAYFCASSPSASGGHNEQFFGPGTRLTVL.

The chain is built from TRBV19 and TRBJ2-1; 7 bases match TRBD1. The trim removed 2 bases at V and 7 bases at J, leaving 14 bases unmatched. Germline CDR1 reads LNHDA; CDR2 reads SQIVND (reference sequence). There are 17 residues in the CDR3. The CDR3 loop reads CASSISPGQPLLNEQFF. The CDR3, as DNA: TGTGCCAGTAGTATATCTCCGGGACAGCCCCTATTAAATGAGCAGTTCTTC.

The CDR3 nucleotides are TGCGCCAGCAGCCAAGATCATACGGCTAGCGGGACCTACGAGCAGTACTTC. It specifies CASSQDHTASGTYEQYF. The chain uses TRBV4-3 and TRBJ2-7; 9 nucleotides align to TRBD2. Looked up from germline, CDR1 is LGHNA and CDR2 is YSLEER. The CDR3 contains 17 residues. With 0 bases clipped from V and 2 bases from J, the junction kept 8 bases outside the gene matches.

The chain combines TRBV4-1 with TRBJ2-1; tentative D call: TRBD2 (5 bases). Germline V gives CDR1 MGHRA, CDR2 YSYEKL. The CDR3 runs 14 residues. Between the trimmed V and J ends, which lost 4 bases and 9 bases, there was a span of 16 bases. The CDR3 nucleotides are TGCGCCAGCAGCCGGATAGGAGGAACGGGTGAGCAGTTCTTC. It encodes CASSRIGGTGEQFF.

The CDR3 spells CASSQAGQGFNYGYTF. The CDR3 DNA follows: TGTGCCAGCAGCCAAGCCGGACAGGGGTTCAACTATGGCTACACCTTC. This chain uses TRBV4-2 with TRBJ1-2; 9 nucleotides line up with TRBD1. CDR3 length: 16 amino acids. Germline V gives CDR1 LGHNA, CDR2 YNFKEQ. After removal of 1 base from V and 2 bases from J, the junction contained 5 bases not matched to a gene.

The rearrangement links TRBV7-2 to TRBJ2-7, with D tentatively TRBD2 (6 bases). Germline CDR1 is SGHTA and CDR2 is FQGNSA. This CDR3 has 16 amino acids. V was cut by 1 base and J by 2 bases, with 15 bases left in between. The CDR3 coding sequence is TGTGCCAGCAGCTTAGTTGGAGCTAGCGACACCTACGAGCAGTACTTC. The encoded protein is CASSLVGASDTYEQYF.

The V gene is TRBV7-9, the J gene TRBJ2-1; D is ambiguous. CDR3 length: 12 residues. Trimming stripped 5 bases from V and 6 bases from J, with 8 bases between. Per germline, CDR1 SEHNR and CDR2 FQNEAQ (reference sequence). CDR3 coding DNA: TGTGCCAGCAGCCAGGCCATCAATGAGCAGTTCTTC. This codes for CASSQAINEQFF.

The J gene is TRBJ2-7, the V gene TRBV7-2; the D is unclear. The V end lost 5 bases, the J end lost 1 base, and 12 bases lay between the germline ends. CDR3 length: 14 amino acids. Germline V lookup: CDR1 SGHTA, CDR2 FQGNSA. Here the CDR3 DNA reads TGTGCCAGCAGCCCTGCGGTAAGGTCCTACGAGCAGTACTTC. Protein product: CASSPAVRSYEQYF.